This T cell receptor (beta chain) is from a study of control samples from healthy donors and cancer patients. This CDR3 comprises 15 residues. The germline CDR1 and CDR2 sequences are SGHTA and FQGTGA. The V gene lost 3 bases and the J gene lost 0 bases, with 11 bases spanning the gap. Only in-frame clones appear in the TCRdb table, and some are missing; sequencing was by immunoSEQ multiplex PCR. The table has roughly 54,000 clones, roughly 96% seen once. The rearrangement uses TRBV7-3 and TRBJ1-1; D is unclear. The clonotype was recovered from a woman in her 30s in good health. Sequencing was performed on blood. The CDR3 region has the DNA TGTGCCAGCAGCTTGCGCGGGCCAATGAACACTGAAGCTTTCTTT. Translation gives CASSLRGPMNTEAFF.